Each of the 27 T cell receptor beta chains below was sequenced from the same sample in a study of T cell responses to AZD1222 COVID-19 vaccine. The table came from immunoSEQ multiplex PCR; TCRdb's copy has only in-frame clones and leaves some out. The table has roughly 100,000 clones, about 90% seen once. This specimen consisted of peripheral blood, obtained on day 0 of AZD1222 vaccination. Receptors were obtained from an adult in good health.

The V and J genes are TRBV7-2 and TRBJ2-1, with D unclear. V was clipped by 4 bases and J by 12 bases, with 13 bases between them. Looked up from germline, CDR1 is SGHTA and CDR2 is FQGNSA. The CDR3 is 12 amino acids. The CDR3 protein is CASSSSRLGQFF. The CDR3 DNA sequence: TGTGCCAGCAGCTCCTCTCGGTTGGGGCAGTTCTTC.

This chain uses TRBV7-2 with TRBJ2-6; 12 bases align to TRBD1. V was pared by 0 bases and J by 2 bases, with 11 bases of the junction left unmatched. The CDR3 spans 21 residues. Germline assignment: CDR1 SGHTA and CDR2 FQGNSA. CDR3 bases: TGTGCCAGCAGCTTAGCGCCGGGGACAGGGGGCGCCGGAGCTGGGGCCAACGTCCTGACTTTC. Its protein is CASSLAPGTGGAGAGANVLTF.

V usage is TRBV15 and J usage is TRBJ2-7; perhaps TRBD1 as D (5 bases). The V end lost 4 bases, the J end lost 2 bases, and 12 bases lay between the germline ends. This CDR3 comprises 14 residues. Germline V gene data show CDR1 as LNHNV and CDR2 as YYDKDF (reference sequence). This chain's CDR3 is CATSTGLGAYEQYF. CDR3 sequence (DNA): TGTGCCACCAGCACAGGGCTTGGGGCCTACGAGCAGTACTTC.

In this sample, this clone turned up a few times. The chain recombines TRBV28 with TRBJ2-1; 14 bases are shared with TRBD2. The J segment lost 7 bases and the V segment lost 8 bases, leaving 1 base of the junction unmatched. Germline V gives CDR1 MDHEN, CDR2 SYDVKM. The length of the CDR3 is 13 residues. This CDR3 is CASGLAGGNEQFF. CDR3 nucleotides: TGTGCCAGCGGACTAGCGGGGGGAAATGAGCAGTTCTTC.

V is TRBV28 and J is TRBJ1-2; D gene uncertain. Per the germline V gene, CDR1 is MDHEN and CDR2 is SYDVKM. V was clipped by 10 bases and J by 4 bases, with 13 bases between them. This CDR3 is built from 12 residues. CDR3 DNA sequence: TGTGCCATCAACGGGGTGTTCTATGGCTACACCTTC. It encodes CAINGVFYGYTF.

The rearrangement links TRBV5-5 to TRBJ1-5, with 7 nucleotides matching TRBD1. Trimming removed 5 bases from V and 2 bases from J; junction bases left unmatched: 10. The CDR3 is made up of 16 amino acids. Germline V gene data show CDR1 as SGHKS and CDR2 as YYEKEE (reference sequence). The DNA for the CDR3 is TGTGCCAGCAGTCAACTAGGGGGCTCGGGCAATCAGCCCCAGCATTTT. Translation: CASSQLGGSGNQPQHF.

The rearrangement links TRBV5-1 to TRBJ1-2; possible D gene TRBD1, 5 bases. Germline CDR1 reads SGHRS; CDR2 reads YFSETQ. The V and J ends lost 4 bases and 4 bases respectively, with 11 bases between them. CDR3 length equals 13 residues. The CDR3, as DNA: TGCGCCAGCAGCGGCGGGGCCGGCTATGGCTACACCTTC. Translation gives CASSGGAGYGYTF.

This clone appeared a single time. The chain links TRBV28 to TRBJ1-2; no clear D gene. In germline, CDR1 is MDHEN, CDR2 SYDVKM. V dropped 6 bases and J dropped 7 bases, with 12 bases sitting between them. The CDR3 has 12 amino acids. In nucleotides, the CDR3 is TGTGCCAGCAGGTCAGGAAGCGGTGGCTACACCTTC. It is translated as CASRSGSGGYTF.

This chain uses TRBV7-3 with TRBJ2-7; 8 bases agree with TRBD2. Trimming cost V 0 bases and J 5 bases; bases outside gene matches: 6. The germline gives CDR1 SGHTA, CDR2 FQGTGA. The CDR3 is 15 residues long. The DNA of the CDR3 is TGTGCCAGCAGCTTAACGGTACGGGAGGGGAACGAGCAGTACTTC. Protein product: CASSLTVREGNEQYF.

The chain combines TRBV10-1 with TRBJ2-5; 8 bases are a match to TRBD2. Per the germline V gene, CDR1 is WNHNN and CDR2 is SYGVQD (reference sequence). CDR3 length: 13 residues. The J segment lost 5 bases and the V segment lost 4 bases, leaving 3 bases of the junction unmatched. This chain's CDR3 is CASSVAGSETQYF. CDR3 nucleotides: TGCGCCAGCAGTGTAGCGGGAAGCGAGACCCAGTACTTC.

J is TRBJ2-3 and V is TRBV6-6, with 11 bases fitting TRBD2. There are 16 residues in the CDR3. The junction had 6 bases not matched to a gene; V was cut back by 2 bases and J by 5 bases. CDR1 is MNHNY and CDR2 is SVGAGI in the germline V gene (reference sequence). The CDR3 DNA reads TGTGCCAGCAGTTACGGGACTAGCGGTTATATAGATACGCAGTATTTT. Amino acid sequence: CASSYGTSGYIDTQYF.

The chain joins TRBV18 to TRBJ1-5, with D possibly being TRBD1 (5 bases). CDR3 length: 16 residues. Germline V gene lookup returns CDR1 KGHSH and CDR2 LQKENI. V lost 3 bases to trimming and J lost 6 bases, with 18 bases between them. The CDR3 loop is CASSPPIGTGGQPQHF. CDR3 in DNA: TGTGCCAGCTCACCCCCGATTGGGACCGGGGGTCAGCCCCAGCATTTT.

This clone was seen more than once but under ten times. The V call is TRBV28, the J call TRBJ1-2; maybe TRBD1 (6 bases). Germline CDR1 MDHEN, CDR2 SYDVKM. CDR3 length: 17 amino acids. Trimming removed 4 bases from V and 0 bases from J, with 18 bases in between. The CDR3 DNA sequence: TGTGCCAGCAGTTCGGGCAGGGGAAGACTAACTAACTATGGCTACACCTTC. This translates into CASSSGRGRLTNYGYTF.

The chain is built from TRBV9 and TRBJ2-2, with D perhaps TRBD1 or TRBD2 (5 bases each). The CDR3 is 16 amino acids. Germline V gene lookup returns CDR1 SGDLS and CDR2 YYNGEE. Trimming shortened V by 5 bases and J by 1 base, and 15 bases separated the two germline ends. CDR3 sequence (DNA): TGTGCCAGCAGTTCCATGGCGAGGGGGAACACCGGGGAGCTGTTTTTT. Encoded protein: CASSSMARGNTGELFF. The whole variable domain, filled in from reference TRBV9 and TRBJ2-2, reads DSGVTQTPKHLITATGQRVTLRCSPRSGDLSVYWYQQSLDQGLQFLIQYYNGEERAKGNILERFSAQQFPDLHSELNLSSLELGDSALYFCASSSMARGNTGELFFGEGSRLTVL.

The gene calls are TRBV6-5 and TRBJ2-7, with TRBD2 matching 8 bases. The trim removed 2 bases at V and 7 bases at J, leaving 7 bases unmatched. The CDR3 runs 14 residues. From germline, CDR1 is MNHEY and CDR2 SVGAGI. CDR3 nucleotide sequence: TGTGCCAGCAGTTACCGAGCGGGAGCGGGGGAGCAGTACTTC. Translated: CASSYRAGAGEQYF.

This clone was picked up a small number of times. The chain has TRBV12-5 and TRBJ2-7, with 11 bases lining up with TRBD2. Per the germline V gene, CDR1 is LGHNT and CDR2 is FRNRAP. J gave up 2 bases and V 6 bases, and 6 bases lay outside the gene matches. The CDR3 covers 15 residues. The CDR3 DNA sequence: TGTGCTAGTGGGGTGGGACTAGCGGCCCCCTACGAGCAGTACTTC. It specifies CASGVGLAAPYEQYF.

This chain uses TRBV28 with TRBJ2-2, with 8 bases lining up with TRBD2. Per the germline V gene, CDR1 is MDHEN and CDR2 is SYDVKM. V lost 5 bases, J lost 1 base, and 0 bases stayed unmatched. This CDR3 is built from 14 residues. CDR3 sequence: CASSTSGNTGELFF. The DNA for the CDR3 is TGTGCCAGCAGTACTAGCGGGAACACCGGGGAGCTGTTTTTT.

The chain combines TRBV5-8 with TRBJ1-3; 9 nucleotides line up with TRBD1. The CDR3 extends over 15 amino acids. The J segment lost 3 bases and the V segment lost 1 base, leaving 2 bases of the junction unmatched. CDR1 and CDR2 from the germline V gene are SGHTS and YDEGEE. The CDR3 loop reads CASSLLGQGGNTIYF. CDR3 DNA: TGTGCCAGCAGCTTGTTGGGACAGGGTGGAAACACCATATATTTT. Using reference TRBV5-8 and TRBJ1-3 for the parts outside the CDR3, the full variable domain is EAGVTQSPTHLIKTRGQQATLRCSPISGHTSVYWYQQALGLGLQFLLWYDEGEERNRGNFPPRFSGRQFPNYSSELNVNALELEDSALYLCASSLLGQGGNTIYFGEGSWLTVV.

The genes are TRBV6-2 or TRBV6-3 and TRBJ2-1; the D is unclear. With 0 bases removed from V and 0 bases from J, the gap between germline ends came to 6 bases. Per germline, CDR1 MNHEY and CDR2 SVGEGT. The CDR3 contains 15 residues. Written as DNA, the CDR3 is TGTGCCAGCAGTTACTCACCTACCTCCTACAATGAGCAGTTCTTC. This encodes CASSYSPTSYNEQFF.

The chain is built from TRBV19 and TRBJ1-2, with D perhaps TRBD1 (5 bases). Between the trimmed V and J ends, which lost 4 bases and 4 bases, there was a span of 13 bases. The germline CDR1 and CDR2 sequences are LNHDA and SQIVND (reference sequence). The CDR3 has 14 amino acids. The CDR3 DNA reads as TGTGCCAGTAGTAGACAGACCTCCTCCTATGGCTACACCTTC. This translates into CASSRQTSSYGYTF.

The genes are TRBV10-3 and TRBJ1-5, with a tentative D call TRBD1 (5 bases). CDR3 size: 14 residues. Germline loops: CDR1 ENHRY, CDR2 SYGVKD. Trimming removed 3 bases from V and 5 bases from J, with 11 bases in between. CDR3 nucleotide sequence: TGTGCCATCAGTGATGGGGCATGGGATCAGCCCCAGCATTTT. The encoded protein is CAISDGAWDQPQHF.

The CDR3: CASSISGGGNTIYF. CDR3 coding DNA: TGTGCCAGTAGTATCTCGGGAGGTGGAAACACCATATATTTT. This chain joins TRBV19 and TRBJ1-3, with D hard to call. The V gene lost 3 bases and the J gene lost 3 bases, with 9 bases spanning the gap. The CDR3 contains 14 residues. Germline lookup yields CDR1 LNHDA and CDR2 SQIVND (reference sequence).

CDR3 in DNA: TGTGCCAGCAGCTTAGAGGGGTCTAGCGGGAGGTTCTCGTACGAGCAGTACTTC. Amino acid sequence: CASSLEGSSGRFSYEQYF. V and J are TRBV7-9 and TRBJ2-7, with TRBD2 matching over 11 bases. The CDR3 runs 18 residues. From germline, CDR1 is SEHNR and CDR2 FQNEAQ (reference sequence). The V segment lost 1 base and the J segment 4 bases; nucleotides outside the gene matches: 12.

The V and J genes are TRBV4-1 and TRBJ1-1; TRBD1 matches at 9 bases. After removal of 4 bases from V and 5 bases from J, the junction contained 8 bases not matched to a gene. Germline CDR1 MGHRA, CDR2 YSYEKL. This CDR3 has 15 residues. CDR3 DNA: TGCGCCAGCAGCCCATCCCGGGACAGGGTAACTGAAGCTTTCTTT. Translating it yields CASSPSRDRVTEAFF.

The rearrangement uses TRBV7-2 and TRBJ1-5; 9 bases fit TRBD1. The V gene end was trimmed by 5 bases and the J gene end by 9 bases; junction bases not matched to a gene: 8. The CDR3 runs to 14 residues. Per the germline V gene, CDR1 is SGHTA and CDR2 is FQGNSA. In DNA form, the CDR3 reads TGTGCCAGCAGCCCTGGACAGGGGCAAGGGCCCCAGCATTTT. Translated: CASSPGQGQGPQHF. The full variable domain, with the rest looked up from reference TRBV7-2 and TRBJ1-5, is GAGVSQSPSNKVTEKGKDVELRCDPISGHTALYWYRQSLGQGLEFLIYFQGNSAPDKSGLPSDRFSAERTGGSVSTLTIQRTQQEDSAVYLCASSPGQGQGPQHFGDGTRLSIL.

The rearrangement links TRBV19 to TRBJ2-7; the match to TRBD2 covers 10 bases. With 5 bases clipped from V and 7 bases from J, the junction kept 8 bases outside the gene matches. Germline assignment: CDR1 LNHDA and CDR2 SQIVND (reference sequence). The length of the CDR3 is 14 residues. The CDR3 bases are TGTGCCAGTAGTCCTCTAGCGGGAGTGGGAGAGCAGTACTTC. Translated: CASSPLAGVGEQYF.

The sample holds a few counts of this clone. The chain combines TRBV20-1 with TRBJ1-2, with TRBD1 as a possible D gene (6 bases). V gave up 3 bases and J gave up 4 bases, with 15 bases separating them. From germline, CDR1 is DFQATT and CDR2 SNEGSKA (reference sequence). CDR3 size: 14 residues. The DNA of the CDR3 is TGCAGTGCTAGTCTGGGGGGCGCTGGCTATGGCTACACCTTC. It codes for CSASLGGAGYGYTF.